The 18 T cell receptor beta chains given below trace back to one sample, sequenced in a study of cytomegalovirus exposure and HLA in healthy donors. The PCR contained 60 Vbeta and 13 Jbeta primers. Using immunoSEQ multiplex PCR, the repertoire was profiled, and TCRdb retains in-frame clones only, with some absent. Of just over 150,000 clones listed, around four fifths are singletons. Sequenced input: PBMCs. The receptors were sampled from a man aged 18 to 35 in good health and CMV-seronegative.

A word on this clone: This sample includes further DNA sequences coding for the same CDR3. The V call is TRBV28, the J call TRBJ2-7; 9 bases match TRBD2. Germline V gene sequence: CDR1 MDHEN, CDR2 SYDVKM. The CDR3 is 17 residues long. Trimming at V came to 2 bases and at J to 4 bases, leaving 12 bases not matched to a gene. The DNA for the CDR3 is TGTGCCAGCAGTTTACAGGGGCCAGCTAGCGGGAAATACGAGCAGTACTTC. It is translated as CASSLQGPASGKYEQYF. Using reference TRBV28 and TRBJ2-7 for the parts outside the CDR3, the full variable domain is DVKVTQSSRYLVKRTGEKVFLECVQDMDHENMFWYRQDPGLGLRLIYFSYDVKMKEKGDIPEGYSVSREKKERFSLILESASTNQTSMYLCASSLQGPASGKYEQYFGPGTRLTVT.

The rearrangement links TRBV29-1 to TRBJ2-1; perhaps TRBD1 as D (6 bases). The V end lost 6 bases, the J end lost 3 bases, and 9 bases lay between the germline ends. The CDR3 is 12 amino acids. From germline, CDR1 is SQVTM and CDR2 ANQGSEA. The CDR3 spells CSVEQGYNEQFF. The CDR3 bases are TGCAGCGTGGAACAGGGCTACAATGAGCAGTTCTTC.

The chain employs TRBV27 and TRBJ1-2, with 7 bases that match TRBD1. This CDR3 is 14 amino acids long. The V gene's germline CDR1 is MNHEY and CDR2 SMNVEV (reference sequence). The V and J ends lost 7 bases and 2 bases, in that order; junction bases with no gene match: 7. The CDR3 protein is CASTRTGGNYGYTF. The CDR3 coding sequence is TGTGCCAGCACTCGGACAGGAGGGAACTATGGCTACACCTTC.

Turning to this clone: The junction shows a germline mismatch at one end, possibly a read error. This sequence joins TRBV7-9 and TRBJ2-2; weak D call: TRBD2 (5 bases). Germline assignment: CDR1 SEHNR and CDR2 FQNEAQ (reference sequence). The CDR3 totals 14 residues. The CDR3 is CSSSPKLRDGELFF. As DNA, the CDR3 is TGTTCCAGCAGCCCAAAATTACGGGACGGGGAGCTGTTTTTT.

The V and J genes are TRBV4-1 and TRBJ1-3; no reliable D call. This CDR3 contains 17 residues. V lost 1 base and J 0 bases, leaving 13 bases between the germline ends. Germline V gives CDR1 MGHRA, CDR2 YSYEKL. The CDR3 loop reads CASSQVNLGLSGNTIYF. CDR3 DNA sequence: TGCGCCAGCAGCCAAGTTAACCTCGGACTCTCTGGAAACACCATATATTTT.

This clone was counted a single time. The V gene is TRBV6-7, the J gene TRBJ2-7; D possibly corresponds to TRBD1 (5 bases). TRBV6-7 is an ORF for which the function is uncertain. With 4 bases removed from V and 3 bases from J, the gap between germline ends came to 16 bases. This CDR3 is built from 15 residues. For the CDR3, the DNA is TGTGCCAGCAGTTTCACAAACAGGATACACTACGAGCAGTACTTC. This codes for CASSFTNRIHYEQYF.

This clone occurred once. The genes are TRBV13 and TRBJ1-5, with TRBD1 as a possible D gene (5 bases). V was pared by 4 bases and J by 7 bases, with 8 bases between. Germline lookup yields CDR1 PRHDT and CDR2 FYEKMQ (reference sequence). CDR3 size: 12 residues. In DNA form, the CDR3 reads TGTGCCAGCAGCTCCGGGGGGCAGCCCCAGCATTTT. Amino acids: CASSSGGQPQHF.

The J gene is TRBJ2-3, the V gene TRBV6-5, with 11 bases fitting TRBD1. The CDR3 is 15 amino acids. The V and J ends lost 8 bases and 4 bases, in that order; junction bases with no gene match: 8. From germline, CDR1 is MNHEY and CDR2 SVGAGI. The CDR3 nucleotides are TGTGCCAGCCTTAGTGGGACAGGGGGAGCAGATACGCAGTATTTT. Translated: CASLSGTGGADTQYF.

The chain links TRBV5-1 to TRBJ2-7; 7 nucleotides align to TRBD2. Germline lookup yields CDR1 SGHRS and CDR2 YFSETQ. Trimming cost V 3 bases and J 6 bases; bases outside gene matches: 18. The CDR3 extends over 17 amino acids. Here the CDR3 reads CASSSPRGSSNRGEQYF. For the CDR3, the DNA is TGCGCCAGCAGCTCCCCCCGCGGGAGTTCAAATCGAGGCGAGCAGTACTTC.

Notes on this clone: Its ends do not fully match the called genes, so a read error is possible. The chain recombines TRBV7-2 with TRBJ2-7; 10 bases line up with TRBD2. Germline V gene sequence: CDR1 SGHTA, CDR2 FQGNSA. The CDR3 consists of 17 residues. CDR3 coding DNA: TGTGCCAGCAGTCTGCGACCCTCTAGCGGGGGATCCTACGGGCAGTACTTC. Translated, it gives CASSLRPSSGGSYGQYF.

This chain uses TRBV10-3 with TRBJ1-6; no firm D call. Germline V gives CDR1 ENHRY, CDR2 SYGVKD. The CDR3 has 14 amino acids. Trimming removed 6 bases from V and 9 bases from J, with 15 bases in between. The CDR3: CAIRAIASGSPLHF. The CDR3 DNA is TGTGCCATCAGGGCGATAGCCTCGGGTTCACCCCTCCACTTT.

The rearrangement joins TRBV18 to TRBJ2-5; 7 bases are shared with TRBD1. Germline loops: CDR1 KGHSH, CDR2 LQKENI. The CDR3 covers 13 residues. With 6 bases clipped from V and 5 bases from J, the junction kept 6 bases outside the gene matches. CDR3 bases: TGTGCCAGCTCTCTCGACAGGGCGGAGACCCAGTACTTC. It translates to CASSLDRAETQYF. Looking up the rest from reference TRBV18 and TRBJ2-5 gives the full variable domain: NAGVMQNPRHLVRRRGQEARLRCSPMKGHSHVYWYRQLPEEGLKFMVYLQKENIIDESGMPKERFSAEFPKEGPSILRIQQVVRGDSAAYFCASSLDRAETQYFGPGTRLLVL.

This chain links TRBV5-4 with TRBJ1-6; no reliable D call. Trimming removed 4 bases at V and 10 bases at J, with 18 bases between. Germline V gene data show CDR1 as SGHNT and CDR2 as YYREEE (reference sequence). This CDR3 has 15 amino acids. The CDR3 loop is CASSANMEERSPLHF. The CDR3 nucleotides are TGTGCCAGCAGCGCCAACATGGAGGAAAGGTCACCCCTCCACTTT.

The J gene is TRBJ2-3, the V gene TRBV7-2, with 7 nucleotides matching TRBD2. The CDR3 extends over 17 amino acids. V lost 5 bases, J lost 0 bases, and 11 bases stayed unmatched. The germline CDR1 and CDR2 sequences are SGHTA and FQGNSA. CDR3 bases: TGTGCCAGCAGCCATCTTCTAGCGGTCGAAAGCACAGATACGCAGTATTTT. This encodes CASSHLLAVESTDTQYF.

V is TRBV5-6 and J is TRBJ2-5, with 8 bases aligning to TRBD2. This CDR3 is 12 amino acids long. Germline V gene data show CDR1 as SGHDT and CDR2 as YYEEEE. V lost 1 base to trimming and J lost 9 bases; unmatched junction nucleotides: 2. In DNA, the CDR3 is TGTGCCAGCAGCTTGTCGGGACTAGCCCAGTACTTC. Its protein product is CASSLSGLAQYF.

The chain employs TRBV2 and TRBJ1-5; TRBD1 aligns across 8 bases. Looked up from germline, CDR1 is SNHLY and CDR2 is FYNNEI. The ends lost 5 bases at V and 2 bases at J; junction bases unmatched: 5. CDR3 size: 15 residues. The CDR3 protein is CASSQTGGGNQPQHF. CDR3 in DNA: TGTGCCAGCAGTCAAACAGGGGGTGGCAATCAGCCCCAGCATTTT.

The DNA of the CDR3 is TGTGCCAGCAGTGCCCCAAGACTAAGCACCGGGGAGCTGTTTTTT. Protein product: CASSAPRLSTGELFF. The rearrangement links TRBV28 to TRBJ2-2, with D tentatively TRBD2 (5 bases). Trimming removed 5 bases at V and 4 bases at J, with 14 bases between. The CDR3 is 15 amino acids. The V gene's germline CDR1 is MDHEN and CDR2 SYDVKM. The complete variable domain, with remaining parts taken from reference TRBV28 and TRBJ2-2, reads DVKVTQSSRYLVKRTGEKVFLECVQDMDHENMFWYRQDPGLGLRLIYFSYDVKMKEKGDIPEGYSVSREKKERFSLILESASTNQTSMYLCASSAPRLSTGELFFGEGSRLTVL.

The chain combines TRBV28 with TRBJ2-5; 9 bases match TRBD1. The J call may be faulty, since TRBJ2-7 better matches the DNA end. The CDR3 is made up of 14 amino acids. Per germline, CDR1 MDHEN and CDR2 SYDVKM. The CDR3 DNA sequence: TGTGCCAGCAGTCTCCGGGACAGGGTCGACGAGCAGTACTTC. It codes for CASSLRDRVDEQYF.